The 17 T cell receptor beta chains in this list originate from one sample, sequenced in a study of T cell changes during pregnancy in multiple sclerosis. Libraries were prepared by immunoSEQ multiplex PCR; TCRdb keeps only in-frame clonotypes and omits some of them. Of about 100,000 clones in the sample, around 93% were seen once. The sequencing used peripheral blood, collected after pregnancy. The receptor source for this set is a female donor with multiple sclerosis, enrolled in a pregnancy study.

The chain combines TRBV25-1 with TRBJ2-7; 9 bases match TRBD2. This CDR3 comprises 13 residues. V lost 6 bases and J lost 5; bases outside the gene matches: 5. Germline CDR1 reads MGHDK; CDR2 reads SYGVNS. This CDR3 is CASRPSGINEQYF. The CDR3 DNA follows: TGTGCCAGCAGGCCTAGCGGGATCAACGAGCAGTACTTC.

The rearrangement links TRBV28 to TRBJ2-1; a weak D match, TRBD2 (6 bases). V was trimmed by 6 bases and J by 9 bases, leaving 18 bases between them. CDR1 and CDR2 from the germline V gene are MDHEN and SYDVKM. The CDR3 has 14 amino acids. The CDR3 sequence is CASSVPTSSSEQFF. In nucleotides, the CDR3 is TGTGCCAGCAGCGTTCCGACTAGTTCTAGTGAGCAGTTCTTC.

The rearrangement uses TRBV7-2 and TRBJ2-3; 10 bases match TRBD2. The germline V gene has CDR1 SGHTA and CDR2 FQGNSA. The CDR3 covers 15 residues. The trim removed 6 bases at V and 1 base at J, leaving 4 bases unmatched. The chain's CDR3 is CASSSLAGRTDTQYF. CDR3 DNA sequence: TGTGCCAGCAGTTCACTAGCGGGGCGCACAGATACGCAGTATTTT.

The V and J genes are TRBV29-1 and TRBJ2-7; D is uncertain. CDR1 and CDR2 (germline): SQVTM, ANQGSEA. Trimming pared 7 bases from V and 4 bases from J, leaving 14 bases between. This CDR3 is 12 amino acids long. The chain's CDR3 is CSAAPSEYEQYF. Written as DNA, the CDR3 is TGCAGCGCCGCCCCGTCCGAGTACGAGCAGTACTTC.

The chain recombines TRBV11-3 with TRBJ1-1; 7 bases align to TRBD1. Germline V CDR1 and CDR2: SGHNT, YENEEA. CDR3 length: 14 amino acids. V gave up 4 bases and J gave up 1 base; unmatched junction bases: 3. In DNA, the CDR3 is TGTGCCAGCAGCTCGGACAGGCAGAACACTGAAGCTTTCTTT. Protein product: CASSSDRQNTEAFF.

The gene calls are TRBV6-1 and TRBJ2-3, with 10 bases aligning to TRBD1. J lost 6 bases, V lost 7 bases, and 10 bases had no gene match. The CDR3 has 15 residues. Germline V lookup: CDR1 MNHNS, CDR2 SASEGT. Here the CDR3 DNA reads TGTGCCAGCACCGACAGGGGGCGAGTTGAGGATACGCAGTATTTT. Translating it yields CASTDRGRVEDTQYF.

This clone was seen a few times. In DNA, the CDR3 is TGTGCCACACAGGGTAACTATGGCTACACCTTC. Protein: CATQGNYGYTF. V and J are TRBV15 and TRBJ1-2; a weak D match, TRBD1 (6 bases). The germline V gene has CDR1 LNHNV and CDR2 YYDKDF (reference sequence). The CDR3 loop spans 11 amino acids. Trimming stripped 9 bases from V and 1 base from J, with 6 bases between. The variable domain in full, completed from reference TRBV15 and TRBJ1-2, reads DAMVIQNPRYQVTQFGKPVTLSCSQTLNHNVMYWYQQKSSQAPKLLFHYYDKDFNNEADTPDNFQSRRPNTSFCFLDIRSPGLGDTAMYLCATQGNYGYTFGSGTRLTVV.

The J gene is TRBJ2-2, the V gene TRBV28; D is perhaps TRBD2 (6 bases). The V end was cut by 6 bases, the J end by 0 bases, with 11 bases between. The CDR3 loop spans 15 amino acids. CDR1 and CDR2 from the germline V gene are MDHEN and SYDVKM. As DNA, the CDR3 is TGTGCCAGCAGCCAAGGGGACTCGAACACCGGGGAGCTGTTTTTT. Amino acid sequence: CASSQGDSNTGELFF.

The chain is built from TRBV7-2 and TRBJ2-3; no definite D call. Looked up from germline, CDR1 is SGHTA and CDR2 is FQGNSA. V lost 2 bases and J lost 4, with 7 bases in between. The CDR3 extends over 13 amino acids. In DNA, the CDR3 is TGTGCCAGCAGCTTAAGCCGGTCAGATACGCAGTATTTT. Translating it yields CASSLSRSDTQYF.

The chain combines TRBV25-1 with TRBJ1-2; no clear D gene. Germline V gene data show CDR1 as MGHDK and CDR2 as SYGVNS. This CDR3 has 13 amino acids. V lost 3 bases and J 3 bases, leaving 8 bases between the germline ends. The CDR3 nucleotides are TGTGCCAGCAGTGAGAACCGGGACTATGGCTACACCTTC. It specifies CASSENRDYGYTF.

The chain is built from TRBV28 and TRBJ1-6; D is uncertain. Germline CDR1 MDHEN, CDR2 SYDVKM. This CDR3 is built from 13 residues. Trimming pared 7 bases from V and 6 bases from J, leaving 10 bases between. The CDR3 coding sequence is TGTGCCAGCAATCTTCGGGGTAATTCACCCCTCCACTTT. It codes for CASNLRGNSPLHF.

The rearrangement joins TRBV6-4 to TRBJ1-1; 11 positions agree with TRBD1. CDR3 size: 15 residues. Per germline, CDR1 MRHNA and CDR2 SNTAGT. V dropped 2 bases and J dropped 4; count of bases not matched to a gene: 3. The CDR3 region has the DNA TGTGCCAGCAGTGACGGACAGGGGGCCGGCACTGAAGCTTTCTTT. Translating it yields CASSDGQGAGTEAFF.

The rearrangement joins TRBV7-7 to TRBJ2-1; 9 nucleotides line up with TRBD1. The V gene end was trimmed by 2 bases and the J gene end by 9 bases; junction bases not matched to a gene: 11. The CDR3 runs to 16 residues. Germline V CDR1 and CDR2: SSHAT, FNYEAQ (reference sequence). CDR3 region: CASSLLTGGAISEQFF. Here the CDR3 DNA reads TGTGCCAGCAGCTTACTTACAGGGGGCGCTATAAGTGAGCAGTTCTTC.

The chain recombines TRBV7-3 with TRBJ1-4; weak D call: TRBD1 (5 bases). V shed 4 bases and J shed 10 bases, with 13 bases lying between them. This CDR3 has 13 amino acids. CDR1 and CDR2 from the germline V gene are SGHTA and FQGTGA. The CDR3 nucleotides read TGTGCCAGCAGCTCGGATCGGGGGGGAAAACTGTTTTTT. This gives the protein CASSSDRGGKLFF. Full variable domain (remainder filled in from reference TRBV7-3 and TRBJ1-4): GAGVSQTPSNKVTEKGKYVELRCDPISGHTALYWYRQSLGQGPEFLIYFQGTGAADDSGLPNDRFFAVRPEGSVSTLKIQRTERGDSAVYLCASSSDRGGKLFFGSGTQLSVL.

The genes are TRBV2 and TRBJ2-7; 7 bases match TRBD2. The CDR3 covers 14 residues. Losses at the gene ends were 8 bases for V and 4 bases for J; bases not matched to a gene: 11. In germline, CDR1 is SNHLY, CDR2 FYNNEI. DNA of the CDR3: TGTGCCAGCGAACGGGCGGGGGAGTATTACGAGCAGTACTTC. Encoded protein: CASERAGEYYEQYF. Drawing the rest from reference TRBV2 and TRBJ2-7, the complete variable domain is EPEVTQTPSHQVTQMGQEVILRCVPISNHLYFYWYRQILGQKVEFLVSFYNNEISEKSEIFDDQFSVERPDGSNFTLKIRSTKLEDSAMYFCASERAGEYYEQYFGPGTRLTVT.

The chain recombines TRBV2 with TRBJ1-1; weak D call: TRBD1 (5 bases). The CDR3 is 14 residues long. The V gene lost 5 bases and the J gene lost 3 bases, with 13 bases spanning the gap. The germline CDR1 and CDR2 sequences are SNHLY and FYNNEI. CDR3 in amino acids: CASSLGDSYTEAFF. Here the CDR3 DNA reads TGTGCCAGCAGTTTAGGAGACAGCTACACTGAAGCTTTCTTT.

The rearrangement links TRBV6-5 to TRBJ2-7, with 10 positions matching TRBD2. Unmatched junction bases numbered 3, after V lost 4 bases and J lost 3 bases. The CDR3 runs to 14 residues. Germline CDR1 is MNHEY and CDR2 is SVGAGI. The DNA of the CDR3 is TGTGCCAGCAGTTCGGAGCGGGAGGGCTACGAGCAGTACTTC. This translates into CASSSEREGYEQYF.